This T cell receptor (beta chain) is drawn from a study of cytomegalovirus exposure and HLA in healthy donors. Germline values: CDR1 SEHNR, CDR2 FQNEAQ (reference sequence). V lost 8 bases to trimming and J lost 7 bases, with 26 bases between them. The CDR3 is 16 residues long. Comment on this clone: As yet, its antigen is unknown.

Libraries were prepared by immunoSEQ multiplex PCR; TCRdb keeps only in-frame clonotypes and omits some of them. The data contain about 130,000 clones, more than 80% of them singletons. General observations from the study: While the bulk of TCR sequences proved rare, some public TCRs turned up in many donors.

The rearrangement links TRBV7-9 to TRBJ1-2; a possible D gene is TRBD1 (5 bases). Sequences were obtained from PBMCs. This TCR was sampled from a woman aged 30 to 39 in good health and CMV-seropositive. CDR3 in amino acids: CASPGNRDPSSPGYTF. CDR3 in DNA: TGTGCCAGCCCAGGGAACCGAGACCCGTCCTCTCCTGGCTACACCTTC.